The clone carrying this T cell receptor (beta chain) was recorded a few times. The sample originates from a study of blood T cell repertoires in COVID-19. Whole-study context: COVID-19 samples, acute and convalescent, were from the United States, Italy and Spain. T cells, B-cell-depleted T cells, or PBMCs supplied cDNA or gDNA.

In the source study's methods: Amplifying reference gene primers gave estimates of nucleated cell counts. Sequencing used immunoSEQ multiplex PCR; TCRdb keeps in-frame clones, though not all of them. D and trimming were read from the DNA, whereas the V and J calls and clone size are those reported in that table. Among around 72,000 clones, roughly 79% were seen once, and the ten largest hold 20%. The length of the CDR3 is 16 residues. V gave up 2 bases and J gave up 1 base; unmatched junction bases: 7. Germline assignment: CDR1 SGHRS and CDR2 YFSETQ. This clonotype was sampled from a woman in her seventies with acute or convalescent COVID-19. V usage is TRBV5-1 and J usage is TRBJ2-3; 7 positions match TRBD2. The sample comprised peripheral blood. The CDR3 loop is CASSLGAGRGTDTQYF. CDR3 in DNA: TGCGCCAGCAGCTTAGGCGCGGGGAGGGGCACAGATACGCAGTATTTT.